Reported below is one T cell receptor beta chain. The sample comes from a study of blood T cell repertoires in COVID-19. In the study overall: Acute and convalescent COVID-19 specimens originated in the United States, Italy and Spain. Nucleic acid was either cDNA or gDNA, and it came from T cells, B-cell-depleted T cells, or PBMCs.

Original analysis: Reference gene primer amplification yielded estimated nucleated cell counts. Here immunoSEQ multiplex PCR was the method, and the copy in TCRdb shows in-frame clones only, minus some. D and trimming were read from the DNA, whereas the V and J calls and clone size are those reported in that table. Of more than 100,000 clones in the sample, 88% were seen once. Sequenced input: peripheral blood. This receptor was taken from a man in his 70s with active COVID-19.

The chain's CDR3 is CASTRTSGNTGELFF. The CDR3 DNA reads TGTGCCAGCACCCGGACTAGCGGGAACACCGGGGAGCTGTTTTTT. The chain has TRBV9 and TRBJ2-2, with 10 bases matching TRBD2. Trimming at V came to 6 bases and at J to 1 base, leaving 3 bases not matched to a gene. From germline, CDR1 is SGDLS and CDR2 YYNGEE. The CDR3 is 15 amino acids.